The 4 T cell receptor beta chains below come from one sample, sequenced in a study of identical twins. TCRdb processed the 5' RACE reads anew with MiXCR; each CDR3 protein has one entry. The data contain some 790,000 distinct CDR3 sequences, around a sixth of them seen just once; the ten biggest clones take up around 13%. The same specimen was also included in a second study, on T cells expressing NK-cell markers.

Sequencing was performed on PBMCs. These receptors were taken from a woman aged 18-35 years in good health.

A few counts support this clonotype. V usage is TRBV12-3 or TRBV12-4 and J usage is TRBJ2-7; D may be TRBD1 or TRBD2 (5 bases each). The CDR3 consists of 14 residues. Trimming stripped 7 bases from V and 2 bases from J, with 15 bases between. CDR3 sequence (DNA): TGTGCCAGCACCGACCGGGACCGTACCTACGAGCAGTACTTC. It encodes CASTDRDRTYEQYF.

This sequence joins TRBV20-1 and TRBJ2-3; 15 nucleotides line up with TRBD2. The CDR3 runs to 15 residues. V gave up 4 bases and J gave up 6 bases; unmatched junction bases: 5. CDR1 and CDR2 (germline): DFQATT, SNEGSKA (reference sequence). CDR3 sequence (DNA): TGCAGTGCTATTCGGACTAGCGGGGGGGCGGATACGCAGTATTTT. Translating gives CSAIRTSGGADTQYF.

The chain links TRBV20-1 to TRBJ1-2; D is undetermined. This CDR3 is 11 amino acids long. Trimming left V 4 bases short and J 9 bases short, with 12 bases between. The germline gives CDR1 DFQATT, CDR2 SNEGSKA (reference sequence). This CDR3 is CSAISLSSYTF. DNA for the CDR3: TGCAGTGCTATTTCCCTTTCAAGCTACACCTTC.

The V call is TRBV5-1, the J call TRBJ2-2; tentatively, D is TRBD2 (6 bases). Germline CDR1 and CDR2: SGHRS and YFSETQ. V was clipped by 7 bases and J by 5 bases, with 12 bases between them. CDR3 length: 13 amino acids. As DNA, the CDR3 is TGCGCCAGCCAGCGGGTAGGAACCGGGGAGCTGTTTTTT. Translating it yields CASQRVGTGELFF.